This TCR beta chain derives from a study of T-cell memory formation after mild COVID-19. Overall study context: TCR clustering was largely donor specific.

TCRdb redid the calling of the 5' RACE reads with MiXCR, one entry per CDR3 protein. The sample shows hundreds of thousands of distinct CDR3 sequences, 15% to 20% of them seen only once. The length of the CDR3 is 13 residues. V gave up 5 bases and J gave up 5 bases, with 12 bases separating them. Germline CDR1 KGHSH, CDR2 LQKENI. Sample: PBMCs or a T cell subset sorted from them (not recorded which). The V and J genes are TRBV18 and TRBJ2-5; D uncertain. The receptor was isolated from a man aged 18 to 35 who had mild COVID-19 (a few samples of this study predate the infection). Cell type and time point are not known. The CDR3 protein is CASSSDHSETQYF. The CDR3 DNA sequence: TGTGCCAGCTCATCGGACCATTCGGAGACCCAGTACTTC.